The sequence of this T cell receptor beta chain was determined in a study of shared clonotypes between healthy human individuals. TCRdb keeps only in-frame clones here, not all; method: immunoSEQ multiplex PCR. The sample has under 850,000 clones, 55% to 75% seen once. Adult donors, all healthy and HIV-negative, had no recent acute infections or vaccinations. This TCR was recovered from a woman aged 30 to 39 in good health. Sequencing used memory CD4+ T cells sorted from blood. Subset denoted: CD45RA-negative fraction.

The CDR3 nucleotides are TGTGCCATCAGTGAGTCGGGACTCCCGTCCGGCTACACCTTC. Amino acids: CAISESGLPSGYTF. The V call is TRBV10-3, the J call TRBJ1-2, with D maybe TRBD1 (5 bases). The CDR3 is 14 residues long. The germline V gene has CDR1 ENHRY and CDR2 SYGVKD. Trimming stripped 0 bases from V and 8 bases from J, with 13 bases between.